This is a list of T cell receptor beta chains from one sample in a study of blood T cell repertoires in COVID-19. Sequencing was performed with immunoSEQ multiplex PCR; in TCRdb, only in-frame clones are kept and a portion is missing. The sample gives over 250,000 clones, approximately 83% of which show up once; 11% is in the top ten. The sequencing sample was made of peripheral blood. Receptors originate from a woman in her sixties or seventies with acute or convalescent COVID-19. Each CDR3 is given with its conserved first and last residue. Fields, in order: CDR3 DNA, CDR3 protein, J gene, D gene, V gene, clone size. The D gene is left open where the match is weak. Only some rows state a clone size, as once, few, many or a class for expanded clones.

TGTGCCAGCAGCTTAGCAGGGGGCGTGGAGACCCAGTACTTC	CASSLAGGVETQYF	TRBJ2-5	TRBD1	TRBV7-9	once
TGTGCCCTTGCTCCGGGACTTAGCTCTGGAAACACCATATATTTT	CALAPGLSSGNTIYF	TRBJ1-3	-	TRBV30	-
TGTGCCACCAGCACCCCCGACAGGGGATTTTACACTGAAGCTTTCTTT	CATSTPDRGFYTEAFF	TRBJ1-1	TRBD1	TRBV15	-
TGTGCCAGCAGCTCGCAGTTGACAGGTTGGTCCTACAATGAGCAGTTCTTC	CASSSQLTGWSYNEQFF	TRBJ2-1	-	TRBV7-2	-
TGCGCCAGCAGCCCCGACGGGGGCACTGAAGCTTTCTTT	CASSPDGGTEAFF	TRBJ1-1	-	TRBV5-1	-
TGTGCCAGCAGTTCACAGTCCCGCTCTGGAAACACCATATATTTT	CASSSQSRSGNTIYF	TRBJ1-3	-	TRBV6-5	-
TGTGCCAGCAGCACGGACAGGGCTCGGGGCTACACCTTC	CASSTDRARGYTF	TRBJ1-2	TRBD1	TRBV7-9	few
TGCGCCAGCAGCGGTAGCGGGGGGACTTACAATGAGCAGTTCTTC	CASSGSGGTYNEQFF	TRBJ2-1	TRBD2	TRBV5-1	-
TGTGCCAGCAGTCCAGGCGAGAAATTCCCCGAGGAGCAGTACTTC	CASSPGEKFPEEQYF	TRBJ2-7	-	TRBV2	-
TGTGCCACCAGTTCTATAGTAGGAGACAATGAGCAGTTCTTC	CATSSIVGDNEQFF	TRBJ2-1	-	TRBV24-1	once
TGTGCCAGTCGAGGGGGACAGGCGAATTCCTATGGCTACACCTTC	CASRGGQANSYGYTF	TRBJ1-2	TRBD1	TRBV19	-
TGTGCCAGCAGCCCCTCTATATGGGGCGGCTATGGCTACACCTTC	CASSPSIWGGYGYTF	TRBJ1-2	-	TRBV7-9	-
TGCAGTGCTAGACAGGATAACGAGCAGTACTTC	CSARQDNEQYF	TRBJ2-7	-	TRBV20-1	many
TGTGCCAGCAGTGACAGGGGGCGTCAGCCCCAGCATTTT	CASSDRGRQPQHF	TRBJ1-5	TRBD1	TRBV6-1	-
TGTGCCAGCAGTTACTCGAAACATAAGCCCCAGCATTTT	CASSYSKHKPQHF	TRBJ1-5	-	TRBV6-5	-
TGTGCCAGCTCACCGGACACCTTCTATGGCTACACCTTC	CASSPDTFYGYTF	TRBJ1-2	-	TRBV18	once
TGTGCCAGCAGCTATCAGGGGAGCTATGGCTACACCTTC	CASSYQGSYGYTF	TRBJ1-2	-	TRBV7-9	-
TGTGCCAGCAGCCCTCCCGGGACAGGCCCTACCTCTGGGGCCAACGTCCTGACTTTC	CASSPPGTGPTSGANVLTF	TRBJ2-6	TRBD1	TRBV5-4	-
TGTGCCAGCAGTCCCAGCGGTAACTATGGCTACACCTTC	CASSPSGNYGYTF	TRBJ1-2	-	TRBV6-4	-
TGCGCCAGCAGTCCGGACAGTTCCAATCAGCCCCAGCATTTT	CASSPDSSNQPQHF	TRBJ1-5	-	TRBV5-1	-
TGTGCCAGCAGCTTCCAGGGGGCGAGCACTGAAGCTTTCTTT	CASSFQGASTEAFF	TRBJ1-1	TRBD1	TRBV7-2	-
TGTGCCACCAGCAGGAACAGGGGCATAAACGGGGAGACCCAGTACTTC	CATSRNRGINGETQYF	TRBJ2-5	TRBD1	TRBV15	-
TGTGCCTGGAGAGCACCCCAATTCTACAATGAGCAGTTCTTC	CAWRAPQFYNEQFF	TRBJ2-1	-	TRBV30	once
TGCGCCAGCAGCCAAGTCACCGGGATCGCTGAAGCTTTCTTT	CASSQVTGIAEAFF	TRBJ1-1	-	TRBV4-1	-
TGTGCCAGCAAACTAGACGTCGGGGGGACCCAGTACTTC	CASKLDVGGTQYF	TRBJ2-5	-	TRBV6-5	-
TGTGCCAGCAGGTGGGGGCCGAACACTGAAGCTTTCTTT	CASRWGPNTEAFF	TRBJ1-1	-	TRBV7-2	-
TGTGCCAGCAGTGATTGGCGGGACTTGGACACTGAAGCTTTCTTT	CASSDWRDLDTEAFF	TRBJ1-1	-	TRBV6-1	-
TGTGCCAGCGCAAGGGGTCTGGGGGAGACCCAGTACTTC	CASARGLGETQYF	TRBJ2-5	-	TRBV6-4	-